A single sample gave rise to the 28 T cell receptor beta chains below, sequenced in a study of cytomegalovirus exposure and HLA in healthy donors. With 60 Vbeta and 13 Jbeta primers, the PCR was carried out. Only in-frame clones appear in the TCRdb table, and some are missing; sequencing was by immunoSEQ multiplex PCR. The repertoire includes more than 100,000 clones, over 70% of them detected once, and around 1.5% sits in the top ten. Sequencing input: PBMCs. The source of these receptors is a woman aged 18-29 years in good health and CMV-seronegative.

The chain carries TRBV5-5 and TRBJ2-7, with 7 bases identical to TRBD2. The CDR3 runs to 15 residues. Trimming took 1 base from V and 5 from J; bases not matched to a gene: 9. The germline V gene encodes CDR1 SGHKS and CDR2 YYEKEE (reference sequence). In DNA, the CDR3 is TGTGCCAGCAGCTTGATCGGGGGGTCGTCAGACGAGCAGTACTTC. It specifies CASSLIGGSSDEQYF.

This clone was observed a few times. The chain uses TRBV14 and TRBJ1-1, with D possibly matching TRBD1 (5 bases). The V gene lost 1 base and the J gene lost 7 bases, with 10 bases spanning the gap. There are 13 residues in the CDR3. CDR1 and CDR2 from the germline V gene are SGHDN and FVKESK. Here the CDR3 reads CASSQVGGGEAFF. CDR3 DNA: TGTGCCAGCAGCCAAGTGGGGGGAGGTGAAGCTTTCTTT.

The V and J genes are TRBV6-5 and TRBJ1-2; the D is unclear. V gave up 2 bases and J gave up 1 base, with 8 bases separating them. This CDR3 contains 14 residues. Germline-derived CDR1 and CDR2 are MNHEY and SVGAGI. DNA of the CDR3: TGTGCCAGCAGTTACGGTCGGGGTAACTATGGCTACACCTTC. Translation gives CASSYGRGNYGYTF.

The chain recombines TRBV30 with TRBJ2-5, with 15 bases matching TRBD2. Germline CDR1 and CDR2: GTSNPN and SVGIG (reference sequence). V was clipped by 5 bases and J by 4 bases; unmatched bases: 14. The CDR3 totals 18 residues. The CDR3 here is CAWGPPGLAGGGAETQYF. CDR3 coding DNA: TGTGCCTGGGGGCCTCCGGGACTAGCGGGAGGCGGGGCAGAGACCCAGTACTTC.

V gene TRBV10-3 combines with J gene TRBJ1-3, with D possibly matching TRBD1 (5 bases). V was pared by 4 bases and J by 4 bases, with 20 bases between. There are 17 residues in the CDR3. Per germline, CDR1 ENHRY and CDR2 SYGVKD. Here the CDR3 reads CAISGSVAGAGGNTIYF. The DNA of the CDR3 is TGTGCCATCAGTGGGTCTGTTGCCGGGGCGGGAGGAAACACCATATATTTT.

The CDR3 bases are TGTGCCAGCAGTGAGCGACAGGGGAGGACAGATACGCAGTATTTT. Protein product: CASSERQGRTDTQYF. V usage is TRBV2 and J usage is TRBJ2-3, with TRBD1 matching over 8 bases. J gave up 3 bases and V 3 bases, and 5 bases lay outside the gene matches. Germline loops: CDR1 SNHLY, CDR2 FYNNEI. The CDR3 has 15 amino acids.

Note on this clone: Additional DNA sequences in this sample encode the identical CDR3. The rearrangement uses TRBV5-1 and TRBJ2-7, with 7 bases that match TRBD1. V dropped 0 bases and J dropped 1; count of bases not matched to a gene: 1. The CDR3 spans 14 residues. In germline, CDR1 is SGHRS, CDR2 YFSETQ. The CDR3 sequence is CASSLGQGSYEQYF. The CDR3 DNA follows: TGCGCCAGCAGCTTGGGACAGGGATCCTACGAGCAGTACTTC. The full variable domain, with the rest looked up from reference TRBV5-1 and TRBJ2-7, is KAGVTQTPRYLIKTRGQQVTLSCSPISGHRSVSWYQQTPGQGLQFLFEYFSETQRNKGNFPGRFSGRQFSNSRSEMNVSTLELGDSALYLCASSLGQGSYEQYFGPGTRLTVT.

V and J are TRBV6-5 and TRBJ1-1, with TRBD1 matching over 8 bases. Germline trimming cut 8 bases from V and 6 bases from J; bases unmatched to any gene: 5. The length of the CDR3 is 12 residues. Germline CDR1 MNHEY, CDR2 SVGAGI. The CDR3 DNA reads TGTGCCAGCGGGACAGGTGATGCTGAAGCTTTCTTT. As protein: CASGTGDAEAFF.

V gene TRBV5-1 combines with J gene TRBJ1-1; D not certain. Trimming shortened V by 0 bases and J by 4 bases, and 13 bases separated the two germline ends. The V gene's germline CDR1 is SGHRS and CDR2 YFSETQ. The CDR3 is made up of 15 amino acids. This CDR3 is CASSLGSGSGTEAFF. CDR3 nucleotides: TGCGCCAGCAGCTTGGGGAGCGGGTCGGGCACTGAAGCTTTCTTT. The complete variable domain, with remaining parts taken from reference TRBV5-1 and TRBJ1-1, reads KAGVTQTPRYLIKTRGQQVTLSCSPISGHRSVSWYQQTPGQGLQFLFEYFSETQRNKGNFPGRFSGRQFSNSRSEMNVSTLELGDSALYLCASSLGSGSGTEAFFGQGTRLTVV.

A single count supports this clone. V gene TRBV7-9 combines with J gene TRBJ2-5; D gene unclear. The germline CDR1 and CDR2 sequences are SEHNR and FQNEAQ (reference sequence). This CDR3 contains 11 residues. V lost 5 bases, J lost 4 bases, and 5 bases lay in between. In DNA form, the CDR3 reads TGTGCCAGCAGCCGCGGAGAGACCCAGTACTTC. Translated: CASSRGETQYF.

This clone came up once. This sequence joins TRBV5-1 and TRBJ2-3, with no clear D. Germline loops: CDR1 SGHRS, CDR2 YFSETQ. V was trimmed by 0 bases and J by 6 bases, leaving 14 bases between them. The CDR3 extends over 15 amino acids. The CDR3 here is CASSLDQMEYDTQYF. The DNA for the CDR3 is TGCGCCAGCAGCTTGGATCAGATGGAGTATGATACGCAGTATTTT.

About this clone itself: A junction end diverges from the germline sequence, so it may reflect a read error. The V and J genes are TRBV15 and TRBJ1-5; 9 nucleotides agree with TRBD1. The CDR3 covers 16 residues. The germline V gene has CDR1 LNHNV and CDR2 YYDKDF (reference sequence). CDR3 nucleotide sequence: TGTGCCACCAGCAGGGGCCCTACAGGGGGCAACCAGCCCCAGCATTTT. Encoded protein: CATSRGPTGGNQPQHF.

The chain has TRBV30 and TRBJ1-5; D is uncertain. Per germline, CDR1 GTSNPN and CDR2 SVGIG (reference sequence). Between the trimmed V and J ends, which lost 0 bases and 10 bases, there was a span of 10 bases. CDR3 length equals 12 residues. The CDR3 protein is CAWSVMSSPQHF. In DNA form, the CDR3 reads TGTGCCTGGAGTGTAATGAGCTCACCCCAGCATTTT.

The genes are TRBV10-1 and TRBJ2-5, with 10 positions matching TRBD2. Looked up from germline, CDR1 is WNHNN and CDR2 is SYGVQD (reference sequence). V trimming: 0 bases; J trimming: 2 bases; junction bases outside the gene matches: 3. The CDR3 totals 16 residues. The CDR3 nucleotides read TGCGCCAGCAGTGAGTCGACTAGCGGGCCTCAAGAGACCCAGTACTTC. Encoded protein: CASSESTSGPQETQYF.

This sequence joins TRBV4-1 and TRBJ1-5; D is undetermined. The V end was cut by 4 bases, the J end by 8 bases, with 15 bases between. Germline CDR1 reads MGHRA; CDR2 reads YSYEKL. The CDR3 length is 14 residues. DNA for the CDR3: TGCGCCAGCAGCCCCCGCCAAGGGCGGGAGCCCCAGCATTTT. Translated: CASSPRQGREPQHF.

The chain has TRBV2 and TRBJ2-2, with TRBD2 as a possible D gene (6 bases). The length of the CDR3 is 14 residues. V lost 6 bases, J lost 1 base, and 9 bases lay in between. The germline V gene encodes CDR1 SNHLY and CDR2 FYNNEI. CDR3 loop: CASSGTGNTGELFF. The CDR3 nucleotides read TGTGCCAGCAGCGGGACTGGGAACACCGGGGAGCTGTTTTTT.

V and J are TRBV5-1 and TRBJ2-7, with a weak D call TRBD2 (6 bases). CDR3 length equals 15 residues. The V gene's germline CDR1 is SGHRS and CDR2 YFSETQ. The V and J ends lost 0 bases and 4 bases respectively, with 14 bases between them. The CDR3 bases are TGCGCCAGCAGCTTGGCCGGCGGGGAGATATACGAGCAGTACTTC. It specifies CASSLAGGEIYEQYF. Looking up the rest from reference TRBV5-1 and TRBJ2-7 gives the full variable domain: KAGVTQTPRYLIKTRGQQVTLSCSPISGHRSVSWYQQTPGQGLQFLFEYFSETQRNKGNFPGRFSGRQFSNSRSEMNVSTLELGDSALYLCASSLAGGEIYEQYFGPGTRLTVT.

This chain connects TRBV30 to TRBJ2-5, with 9 nucleotides matching TRBD2. The CDR3 extends over 12 amino acids. Trimming cost V 7 bases and J 5 bases; bases outside gene matches: 5. Germline V gene sequence: CDR1 GTSNPN, CDR2 SVGIG (reference sequence). The CDR3 DNA reads as TGTGCCTCCCTGGCGGGAGGGGAGACCCAGTACTTC. Residues: CASLAGGETQYF. The entire variable domain, with the rest obtained from reference TRBV30 and TRBJ2-5, is as follows: SQTIHQWPATLVQPVGSPLSLECTVEGTSNPNLYWYRQAAGRGLQLLFYSVGIGQISSEVPQNLSASRPQDRQFILSSKKLLLSDSGFYLCASLAGGETQYFGPGTRLLVL.

J is TRBJ2-2 and V is TRBV29-1; TRBD2 matches at 11 bases. V was pared by 7 bases and J by 5 bases, with 6 bases of the junction left unmatched. CDR3 length equals 14 residues. CDR1 is SQVTM and CDR2 is ANQGSEA in the germline V gene. The DNA for the CDR3 is TGCAGCGCTATTAGCGGGAGGGGGACCGGGGAGCTGTTTTTT. Residues: CSAISGRGTGELFF.

CDR3 nucleotides: TGTGCCAGCAGTGAGCTGCGGGAGGACCCGGGGGCTTTCTTT. Translated: CASSELREDPGAFF. The chain employs TRBV2 and TRBJ1-1, with unresolved D. The CDR3 length is 14 residues. The germline V and J ends were trimmed by 3 bases and 11 bases, with 19 bases remaining between them. CDR1 and CDR2 (germline): SNHLY, FYNNEI.

The chain links TRBV4-2 to TRBJ1-4, with unresolved D. This CDR3 region has 15 residues. Germline assignment: CDR1 LGHNA and CDR2 YNFKEQ. Trimming took 0 bases from V and 5 from J, leaving 10 bases between them. CDR3 sequence (DNA): TGTGCCAGCAGCCAAGATGGTAGGAGCAATGAAAAACTGTTTTTT. Amino acids: CASSQDGRSNEKLFF.

This rearrangement joins TRBV2 to TRBJ2-1; 10 bases are shared with TRBD2. The CDR3 runs 15 residues. Germline lookup yields CDR1 SNHLY and CDR2 FYNNEI. V shed 7 bases and J 9 bases; nucleotides not matched to a gene: 12. The CDR3 protein is CASTLGLAGAGEQFF. CDR3 bases: TGTGCCAGCACCCTGGGCCTAGCGGGAGCGGGTGAGCAGTTCTTC.

For this clone: The identical CDR3 is also encoded by other nucleotide sequences in the sample. The rearrangement joins TRBV10-1 to TRBJ2-3; D unresolved. Germline V gives CDR1 WNHNN, CDR2 SYGVQD (reference sequence). This CDR3 region has 13 residues. V lost 4 bases and J 1 base, leaving 6 bases between the germline ends. The CDR3 DNA reads TGCGCCAGCAGTGGATCAGGCACAGATACGCAGTATTTT. As protein: CASSGSGTDTQYF.

V gene TRBV6-4 combines with J gene TRBJ2-1; D is unresolved. The CDR3 spans 15 residues. In germline, CDR1 is MRHNA, CDR2 SNTAGT. Trimming took off 6 bases at V and 2 bases at J, with 14 bases between the two ends. This CDR3 reads CASRLSASAYNEQFF. DNA of the CDR3: TGTGCCAGCAGGCTTAGTGCCTCGGCCTACAATGAGCAGTTCTTC.

The chain uses TRBV19 and TRBJ2-7; 11 bases match TRBD2. Germline CDR1 LNHDA, CDR2 SQIVND (reference sequence). Trimming at V came to 5 bases and at J to 7 bases, leaving 7 bases not matched to a gene. The CDR3 totals 14 residues. CDR3 DNA: TGTGCCAGTAGTGCGGGACTAGCGGAATTTGAGCAGTACTTC. This codes for CASSAGLAEFEQYF.

This clone was picked up one time. V usage is TRBV5-4 and J usage is TRBJ2-1, with 12 bases fitting TRBD2. CDR1 and CDR2 from the germline V gene are SGHNT and YYREEE (reference sequence). The CDR3 runs 15 residues. With 4 bases clipped from V and 7 bases from J, the junction kept 6 bases outside the gene matches. CDR3 bases: TGTGCCAGCAGCCGAAACGGACTAGCGGGGAATGAGCAGTTCTTC. Its translation: CASSRNGLAGNEQFF. Using reference TRBV5-4 and TRBJ2-1 for the parts outside the CDR3, the full variable domain is ETGVTQSPTHLIKTRGQQVTLRCSSQSGHNTVSWYQQALGQGPQFIFQYYREEENGRGNFPPRFSGLQFPNYSSELNVNALELDDSALYLCASSRNGLAGNEQFFGPGTRLTVL.

The chain has TRBV5-1 and TRBJ1-1, with a tentative D call TRBD1 (6 bases). The CDR3 contains 14 residues. The germline V and J ends were trimmed by 6 bases and 4 bases, with 16 bases remaining between them. Germline-derived CDR1 and CDR2 are SGHRS and YFSETQ. The chain's CDR3 is CASKGAGAATEAFF. Written as DNA, the CDR3 is TGCGCCAGCAAAGGTGCAGGGGCTGCCACTGAAGCTTTCTTT.

The chain couples TRBV7-7 to TRBJ2-1; D gene uncertain. The V gene lost 2 bases and the J gene lost 7 bases, with 21 bases spanning the gap. The germline V gene encodes CDR1 SSHAT and CDR2 FNYEAQ (reference sequence). This CDR3 comprises 17 residues. CDR3 nucleotide sequence: TGTGCCAGCAGCTTATCCCCCGCTCGAGTCGCCTTAAATGAGCAGTTCTTC. Its translation is CASSLSPARVALNEQFF.